These 13 T cell receptor beta chains were sequenced from one sample in a study of T cells after yellow fever vaccination. MiXCR was run by TCRdb on the 5' RACE reads, yielding one entry per CDR3 protein. The sample holds under 300,000 distinct CDR3 sequences, about 7.1% seen once. The sequencing used CD4+ T cells sorted from PBMCs, collected 15 days after the yellow fever booster vaccination. The receptors were sampled from a young man who received the YFV17D yellow fever vaccine.

The chain employs TRBV19 and TRBJ2-2, with TRBD2 as a possible D gene (6 bases). This CDR3 has 14 amino acids. Trimming took 1 base from V and 6 from J, leaving 9 bases between them. Germline-derived CDR1 and CDR2 are LNHDA and SQIVND (reference sequence). The CDR3 bases are TGTGCCAGTAGTATAGGGGGGGTACCCGGGGAGCTGTTTTTT. Translated: CASSIGGVPGELFF.

This clonotype was recorded at least ten times. The chain uses TRBV5-1 and TRBJ2-7; TRBD1 matches at 8 bases. Germline loops: CDR1 SGHRS, CDR2 YFSETQ. This CDR3 has 15 residues. The V and J ends lost 0 bases and 7 bases, in that order; junction bases with no gene match: 9. The CDR3 nucleotides are TGCGCCAGCAGCTTGGAGGGCCAGGGGGCGCGTGAGCAGTACTTC. Translation gives CASSLEGQGAREQYF.

Of note for this clonotype: A clone one base away is much larger, so this may be a read error. The chain uses TRBV18 and TRBJ2-5, with 13 positions matching TRBD2. The CDR3 covers 18 residues. Germline V CDR1 and CDR2: KGHSH, LQKENI. The CDR3 DNA is TGTTCCAGCTCACCTTGGACTAGCGGGAGCCAGCCGGTAGAGACCCAGTACTTC. It yields the protein CSSSPWTSGSQPVETQYF.

The genes are TRBV5-1 and TRBJ2-7; 10 bases fit TRBD1. J gave up 1 base and V 4 bases, and 8 bases lay outside the gene matches. This CDR3 comprises 16 residues. Germline V gene data show CDR1 as SGHRS and CDR2 as YFSETQ. The CDR3 spells CASSKDRGPFSYEQYF. The CDR3 coding sequence is TGCGCCAGCAGCAAAGACAGGGGGCCCTTTTCCTACGAGCAGTACTTC.

As DNA, the CDR3 is TGTGCCAGCAGGACCCTGGACGCTAGCTCCTACAATGAGCAGTTCTTC. Translating gives CASRTLDASSYNEQFF. This chain connects TRBV6-2 or TRBV6-3 to TRBJ2-1; D gene ambiguous. There are 16 residues in the CDR3. Per the germline V gene, CDR1 is MNHEY and CDR2 is SVGEGT. With 6 bases removed from V and 0 bases from J, the gap between germline ends came to 15 bases.

Only a few counts were recorded for this clonotype. The chain uses TRBV6-1 and TRBJ2-3; 11 bases are a match to TRBD2. V was pared by 6 bases and J by 5 bases, with 19 bases of the junction left unmatched. CDR3 length equals 19 residues. Germline V CDR1 and CDR2: MNHNS, SASEGT. In nucleotides, the CDR3 is TGTGCCAGCAGCGGAGGTTTTGGGACTAGCGGAGTGCCGGGAGATACGCAGTATTTT. It codes for CASSGGFGTSGVPGDTQYF.

At least ten counts were recorded for this clonotype. J is TRBJ2-1 and V is TRBV18; D uncertain. This CDR3 contains 15 residues. Germline-derived CDR1 and CDR2 are KGHSH and LQKENI. Trimming left V 2 bases short and J 0 bases short, with 8 bases between. Here the CDR3 reads CASSPMISSYNEQFF. The CDR3 coding sequence is TGTGCCAGCTCACCAATGATAAGCTCCTACAATGAGCAGTTCTTC. Drawing the rest from reference TRBV18 and TRBJ2-1, the complete variable domain is NAGVMQNPRHLVRRRGQEARLRCSPMKGHSHVYWYRQLPEEGLKFMVYLQKENIIDESGMPKERFSAEFPKEGPSILRIQQVVRGDSAAYFCASSPMISSYNEQFFGPGTRLTVL.

This clonotype was seen more than once but under ten times. The chain recombines TRBV6-5 with TRBJ1-1, with D perhaps TRBD1 (6 bases). This CDR3 has 13 amino acids. Germline CDR1 MNHEY, CDR2 SVGAGI. V dropped 7 bases and J dropped 3 bases, with 12 bases sitting between them. The CDR3 nucleotides read TGTGCCAGCAATTGGGGGGCAGACACTGAAGCTTTCTTT. Amino acid sequence: CASNWGADTEAFF.

This clonotype was detected many times. The rearrangement uses TRBV9 and TRBJ2-5, with D perhaps TRBD2 (6 bases). In germline, CDR1 is SGDLS, CDR2 YYNGEE. Trimming left V 7 bases short and J 4 bases short, with 14 bases between. This CDR3 spans 13 amino acids. CDR3 nucleotide sequence: TGTGCCAGCGCCGGAGGGCCGGGAGAGACCCAGTACTTC. Its protein product is CASAGGPGETQYF.

This clonotype was seen a handful of times. J is TRBJ2-7 and V is TRBV27, with D uncertain. This CDR3 is 12 amino acids long. Looked up from germline, CDR1 is MNHEY and CDR2 is SMNVEV (reference sequence). The V gene lost 5 bases and the J gene lost 3 bases, with 8 bases spanning the gap. The CDR3 loop reads CASSPVNYEQYF. The CDR3 DNA follows: TGTGCCAGCAGTCCAGTCAACTACGAGCAGTACTTC.

This rearrangement joins TRBV7-2 to TRBJ2-3; D uncertain. The germline V and J ends were trimmed by 5 bases and 9 bases, with 18 bases remaining between them. The CDR3 is 14 residues long. The germline CDR1 and CDR2 sequences are SGHTA and FQGNSA. The CDR3 region is CASSRGTMESTQYF. The CDR3 DNA is TGTGCCAGCAGCCGAGGCACAATGGAATCAACGCAGTATTTT.

This clonotype was detected a few times. Here the CDR3 reads CASRLLAGKINEQFF. The CDR3 coding sequence is TGCGCCAGCAGGTTACTAGCGGGCAAAATAAATGAGCAGTTCTTC. The chain couples TRBV5-1 to TRBJ2-1; 9 positions agree with TRBD2. After removal of 5 bases from V and 7 bases from J, the junction contained 10 bases not matched to a gene. The CDR3 is 15 amino acids. From germline, CDR1 is SGHRS and CDR2 YFSETQ.

The chain links TRBV6-7 to TRBJ2-2, with 9 bases that match TRBD1. TRBV6-7 is annotated as an ORF whose role is uncertain. The CDR3 contains 21 residues. Trimming at V came to 10 bases and at J to 1 base, leaving 25 bases not matched to a gene. The CDR3 nucleotides are TGTGCCACCTGTTATTCAAAAGTCCGGGACAGGGTTGTTTTGAACACCGGGGAGCTGTTTTTT. It codes for CATCYSKVRDRVVLNTGELFF.